This TCR beta chain was captured in a study of cytomegalovirus exposure and HLA in healthy donors. General study findings and limits: Many donors carried some public TCRs, although rarity characterized most TCR sequences. In a later analysis, a genetic analysis reported fewer productive-TCR N-insertions in an Asian-associated ancestry cluster than the cohort average.

This clone has only a few counts. Its antigen remains unknown. Healthy bone marrow donors supplied every sample. Donors were nominally healthy when sampled, though unrecorded immune exposures were likely. This PCR relied on a set of 60 Vbeta primers and 13 Jbeta primers. Measured with immunoSEQ multiplex PCR; TCRdb has only the in-frame clones, and not every one. The data hold under 200,000 clones, with 82% observed a single time. CDR1 SEHNR and CDR2 FQNEAQ come from the germline V gene (reference sequence). Trimming removed 5 bases at V and 5 bases at J, with 20 bases between. The CDR3 extends over 16 amino acids.

Sequenced material: PBMCs. The genes are TRBV7-9 and TRBJ2-3, with a possible D match to TRBD1 (5 bases). This TCR came from a girl aged 2-9 years in good health and CMV-seropositive. CDR3 sequence: CASSVIVGQGLDTQYF. For the CDR3, the DNA is TGTGCCAGCAGCGTCATCGTGGGGCAGGGATTAGATACGCAGTATTTT. Based on the CDR3 plus reference TRBV7-9 and TRBJ2-3, the full variable domain is DTGVSQNPRHKITKRGQNVTFRCDPISEHNRLYWYRQTLGQGPEFLTYFQNEAQLEKSRLLSDRFSAERPKGSFSTLEIQRTEQGDSAMYLCASSVIVGQGLDTQYFGPGTRLTVL.